The present entry profiles one T cell receptor (beta chain) with its context. This clone was counted only a few times. Its antigen specificity is not known. Base qualities are not recorded, but no much larger clone differs from it by a single base. The data were obtained in a study of cytomegalovirus exposure and HLA in healthy donors (dated by TCRdb to between 2016 and 2019). Describing the broader study: An earlier analysis of 587 of the donors reported 276 Gb of sequence data and 90 million to 120 million unique TCR beta sequences obtained from around 190 million T cells. Approximately 310 gigabases of sequencing data and tens of millions of unique TCR sequences were included in an early release covering several hundred HLA-typed donors. Of the approximately 400 genotyped donors, approximately 82% fell in the genetic ancestry cluster associated with self-reported Caucasian donors. The study was designed to test whether signatures of past pathogen exposure could be identified by cataloging public T cell receptors. Using immunosequencing, the study profiled T cell repertoires from about 620 subjects and related those repertoires to cytomegalovirus serostatus. Besides the first cohort of roughly 640 subjects, a separate validation cohort made up of about 120 different subjects was used. To predict cytomegalovirus infection status, the study combined high-throughput TCR immunosequencing, statistical association of individual TCRs with disease status, and machine learning. In a later analysis, previously published TCR beta repertoires from hundreds of donors were re-analyzed and high-resolution HLA genotyping was added so that TCR occurrence patterns could be studied. Rather than using new phenotypic data, the later analysis identified candidate immune exposures from TCR beta sequences and from how often those sequences occurred across donors. In an earlier analysis of 500 to 650 of the donors, high-throughput TCR beta sequencing was used to judge whether each TCR beta V gene segment behaved as functional or pseudogenic. Donor age, sex, ethnicity and CMV serostatus were compiled together with the repertoire data. In a later genetic analysis, genome-wide SNP genotypes for about 55% of the roughly 700 donors were used, and that subset was treated as a discovery cohort. Every discovery cohort repertoire had been produced on one sequencing platform. HLA typing included class I and class II loci at four-digit resolution. Typing coverage differed by locus: A, B, C, DRB1 and DQB1 were typed in about 620-640 donors, DQA1 in 500 to 550, DPA1 in around 610, and DPB1 in 400 to 480. Because of strong linkage in the cohort, roughly five DR-DQ haplotypes were treated as single units for association and clustering. On average, 235,054 unique TCR beta nucleotide sequences were sequenced per donor among about 400 genotyped donors of the cohort, with around 19% of those sequences being non-productive. The study at large found these results: In an earlier analysis of 450 to 750 of the donors, most TCR beta V segments appeared in productive rearrangements about 90% or about 30% of the time, broadly matching IMGT annotations. A later analysis found that HLA-associated TCR beta chains were more clonally expanded and had lower generation probabilities than equally common non-associated chains. While some public TCRs were present in many individuals, most TCR sequences turned up only very rarely across donors. The presence/absence analyses assumed that sequencing depth was roughly uniform across donors, and that assumption may not be true. Linkage disequilibrium might explain the correlated functional status among segregating V segments, but an unknown experimental factor could not be excluded. Because counts were too low, about 18 rarely observed V segments, including chromosome 9 orphons, were excluded from the earlier analysis of some 590 of the donors. HLA typing was unavailable for some donors at each locus, so association tests used only the typed subset. A later analysis reported that several top co-occurrence clusters appeared linked to parvovirus B19, influenza, CMV and Epstein-Barr virus. A later genetic analysis associated a missense DCLRE1C variant with V-gene and J-gene trimming of TCR beta chains, and an independent cohort replicated the association. Because the 87-base-pair reads could not distinguish some IMGT-functional V segments, including TRBV6-2 and TRBV6-3, those segments were excluded. In this cohort, only TCR beta chains were sequenced, and detectable features were limited by the absence of alpha or paired-chain data. A further reported finding was that TCR beta sequences accurately predicted the HLA-A and HLA-B alleles for most subjects in the first cohort. For the cohort, immune exposure information was limited to CMV serostatus. A later analysis found that most CMV-associated TCR beta chains appeared HLA-restricted, with HLA associations seemingly driven largely by CMV exposure. A later analysis found that TCR association rates varied across HLA loci, with DRB1 alleles showing the most associated TCRs and HLA-C alleles the fewest. A later analysis associated 16,951 TCR beta sequences with specific HLA alleles at a false discovery rate of 0.05. It was suggested by the authors that the approach could potentially be generalized to other disease states and immunological phenotypes. The study gave a list of about 150 TCR beta chains associated with cytomegalovirus. The classifier was reported to diagnose cytomegalovirus status with high specificity and sensitivity in both the original cohort and the validation cohort. A cluster of highly shared sequence variants was judged likely to be a technical artifact of the sequencing pipeline. Assigning TCR associations to individual alleles was difficult when HLA alleles, especially DR and DQ, strongly co-occurred. In a later genetic analysis, fewer N-insertions in productive TCRs were reported among donors in an Asian-associated ancestry cluster than the approximately 630-donor mean. A few of the identified cytomegalovirus-associated TCR beta chains were confirmed in vitro to be specific for cytomegalovirus antigens.

Measured from the cysteine to the phenylalanine, the CDR3 is 18 residues long. The kept DNA is CDR3 alone, 54 bases in frame from the first base. The library was prepared using the immunoSEQ multiplex PCR assay. The multiplex PCR relied on a mix of 60 forward primers for TCR Vbeta segments and 13 reverse primers for TCR Jbeta segments. The CDR3 region of rearranged TCR beta genes was amplified from genomic DNA by a multiplex PCR assay. The Illumina HiSeq System was used to sequence the amplified TCR beta libraries as 87-base-pair reads. The original methods were these. A later analysis counted some 74 million unique TCR beta chains across the 640 or so repertoires, and about 10 million of these chains were shared by at least two donors. To remove PCR and sequencing errors, raw reads were error-corrected and collapsed into unique sequences using a nearest-neighbor algorithm that merged closely related sequences. CDR3 sequences were aligned to IMGT reference sequences to assign V, D and J gene segments. For a sequence to be retained, a match of at least six nucleotides was required to both a V gene segment and a J gene segment. A rearrangement was called productive if the CDR3 had no stop codons and remained in frame with V and J, and every other rearrangement was called non-productive. Following IMGT convention, CDR3 was defined as the stretch from the second conserved V-encoded cysteine to the conserved J-encoded phenylalanine. In an earlier analysis of roughly 610 of the donors, sequences lacking an unambiguous match to a single V gene segment were excluded. In an earlier analysis of several hundred of the donors, V segments were called functional above 56.7% productive rearrangements and were called segregating when the between-donor standard deviation exceeded 5%. A statistical classification framework was developed to diagnose cytomegalovirus status using the catalog of TCR beta chain sequences. In a later analysis, TCR nucleotide sequences were compared against IMGT/GENE-DB human TR gene sequences so that V and J genes could be assigned. Using the TCRdist pipeline, a later analysis assigned CDR3 sequences along with most-parsimonious VDJ recombination scenarios. In a later analysis, each TCR beta chain was defined by its CDR3 amino acid sequence together with its V-gene family, and reads without a unique V-gene family were excluded. To address suspected cross-contamination and a sequencing artifact, a later analysis removed around 590 highly shared, low-generation-probability nucleotide sequences. In a later analysis, a clonal expansion index was calculated for each public chain from normalized within-repertoire ranks of inferred template counts. In a later analysis, generation probabilities were computed with a VDJ recombination model fitted to out-of-frame rearrangements, and the resulting probabilities were checked against IGoR. A later analysis scored TCR-TCR, TCR-HLA and TCR-CMV co-occurrence with hypergeometric tests, applying a repertoire-size bias correction to TCR pairs. In a later analysis, false discovery rates were estimated by permuting HLA or CMV assignments 20 times. In a later analysis, co-occurring TCRs were grouped with DBSCAN, and TCRdist sequence similarity was added when clustering was performed within HLA-allele-positive subsets. Repertoires with fewer than 30,000 or more than 120,000 public chains were left out of co-occurrence clustering, as were about 5 repertoires with anomalous nucleotide sharing. Entries here come from immuneACCESS through TCRdb and include only in-frame sequences with V and J called. Some clones fail to appear in such tables; in the studies checked, an unresolved V gene covers under half of the shortfall, and the cause of the remainder is unknown. That table is the source of V, J and clone size, and D and trimming were worked out from the DNA. This sample gives 150,000 to 200,000 clones in total; approximately 70% of them show up just once. Together, the top ten hold 6% to 7.5% of the sample.

In total, approximately 700 healthy bone marrow donors made up the cohort. At the time of sampling, all cohort members were nominally healthy, though unrecorded immune exposures were likely present. The donor tested CMV seropositive, placing the donor among the 289 seropositive members of the cohort. A peripheral blood sample was provided by each donor, and peripheral blood mononuclear cells were used for TCR beta sequencing. The Qiagen DNeasy Blood Extraction Kit was used to extract genomic DNA from the blood cell samples. Recombination linked TRBV21-1 to TRBJ2-5; TRBD1 was called by the table and not checked on the DNA. TRBV21-1 is described as a pseudogene. Sequencing was done on a sample of PBMCs. The receptor was derived from a man aged 40-55 years in good health and CMV-seropositive. The DNA sequence is given as TGTGCCAGCAGCAGAGAATTTCACACCACAGGGGGCGGTGAGACCCAGTACTTC. Translated, it reads CASSREFHTTGGGETQYF.